This TCR beta chain was identified in a study of T-cell memory formation after mild COVID-19. In germline, CDR1 is SGHRS, CDR2 YFSETQ. The CDR3 is 15 residues long. The ends were cut back, 0 bases at V and 2 bases at J, with 11 bases in the middle. Libraries for TCRalpha and TCRbeta carried sample barcodes and unique molecular identifiers via 5'RACE. TCRdb fed the 5' RACE reads into MiXCR, producing one record per CDR3 protein. The repertoire consists of fewer than 50,000 distinct CDR3 sequences, with approximately 6.8% occurring once and the leading ten covering around 1.5%. This clonotype has ten or more counts. Its antigen is currently unknown. Study observations and caveats: Among contracting clones, CD4+ were mainly CM/EM and CD8+ enriched in EMRA.

The source material was PBMCs or a T cell subset sorted from them (not recorded which). The TCR comes from a man between 18 and 29 years old who had mild COVID-19 (a few samples of this study predate the infection). Cell type and time point are not known. This rearrangement joins TRBV5-1 to TRBJ2-5; perhaps TRBD1 as D (5 bases). The CDR3 sequence: CASSLDAGSQETQYF. CDR3 nucleotides: TGCGCCAGCAGCTTGGATGCAGGGTCGCAAGAGACCCAGTACTTC.